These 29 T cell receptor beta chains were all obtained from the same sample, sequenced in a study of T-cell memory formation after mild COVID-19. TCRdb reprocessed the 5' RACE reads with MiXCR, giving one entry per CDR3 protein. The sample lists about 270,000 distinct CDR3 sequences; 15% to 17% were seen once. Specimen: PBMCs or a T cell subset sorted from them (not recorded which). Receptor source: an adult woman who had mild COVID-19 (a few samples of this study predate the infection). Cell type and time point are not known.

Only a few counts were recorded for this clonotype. Here the CDR3 reads CASSRAPSVGATTDTQYF. The CDR3 coding sequence is TGCGCCAGCAGCAGAGCTCCTTCAGTGGGGGCTACCACAGATACGCAGTATTTT. The chain has TRBV5-1 and TRBJ2-3, with a weak D call TRBD1 (6 bases). The CDR3 runs 18 residues. CDR1 and CDR2 from the germline V gene are SGHRS and YFSETQ. V was trimmed by 4 bases and J by 2 bases, leaving 23 bases between them. Filled out from reference TRBV5-1 and TRBJ2-3, the complete variable domain reads KAGVTQTPRYLIKTRGQQVTLSCSPISGHRSVSWYQQTPGQGLQFLFEYFSETQRNKGNFPGRFSGRQFSNSRSEMNVSTLELGDSALYLCASSRAPSVGATTDTQYFGPGTRLTVL.

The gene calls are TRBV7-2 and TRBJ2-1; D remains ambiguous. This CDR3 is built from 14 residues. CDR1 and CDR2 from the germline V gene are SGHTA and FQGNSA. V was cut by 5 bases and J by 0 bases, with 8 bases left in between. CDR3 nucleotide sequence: TGTGCCAGCAGCCAGTACGGCTCCTACAATGAGCAGTTCTTC. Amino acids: CASSQYGSYNEQFF.

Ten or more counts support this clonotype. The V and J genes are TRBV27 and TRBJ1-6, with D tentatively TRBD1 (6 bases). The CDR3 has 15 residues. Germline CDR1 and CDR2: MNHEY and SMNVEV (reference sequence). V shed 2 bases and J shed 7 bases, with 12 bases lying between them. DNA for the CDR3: TGTGCCAGCAGTTTAGTGGGGGGCAGGAATTCACCCCTCCACTTT. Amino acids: CASSLVGGRNSPLHF.

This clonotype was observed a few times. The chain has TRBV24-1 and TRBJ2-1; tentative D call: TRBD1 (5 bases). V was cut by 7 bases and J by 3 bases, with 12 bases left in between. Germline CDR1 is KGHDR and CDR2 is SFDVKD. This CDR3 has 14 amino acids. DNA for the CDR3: TGTGCCACCAGCGAGGCAGGGCTCTACAATGAGCAGTTCTTC. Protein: CATSEAGLYNEQFF.

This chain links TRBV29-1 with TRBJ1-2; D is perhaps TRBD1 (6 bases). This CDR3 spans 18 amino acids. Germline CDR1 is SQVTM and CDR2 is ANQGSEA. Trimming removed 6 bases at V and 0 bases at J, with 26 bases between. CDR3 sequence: CSVSDGHGGVYSNYGYTF. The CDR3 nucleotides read TGCAGCGTGAGTGACGGACATGGGGGCGTCTATTCTAACTATGGCTACACCTTC.

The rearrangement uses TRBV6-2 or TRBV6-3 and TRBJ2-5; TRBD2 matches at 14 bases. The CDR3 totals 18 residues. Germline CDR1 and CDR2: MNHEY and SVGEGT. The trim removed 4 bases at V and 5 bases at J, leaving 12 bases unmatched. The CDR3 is CASSFGTSGSLGRETQYF. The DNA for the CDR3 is TGTGCCAGCAGTTTCGGGACTAGCGGGAGCCTCGGTCGGGAGACCCAGTACTTC.

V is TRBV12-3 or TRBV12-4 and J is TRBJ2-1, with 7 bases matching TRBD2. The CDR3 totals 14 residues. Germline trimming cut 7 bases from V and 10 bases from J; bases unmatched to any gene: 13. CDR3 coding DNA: TGTGCCAGCACTGAGGGAGGGCCAAGTAGGGAGCAGTTCTTC. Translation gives CASTEGGPSREQFF.

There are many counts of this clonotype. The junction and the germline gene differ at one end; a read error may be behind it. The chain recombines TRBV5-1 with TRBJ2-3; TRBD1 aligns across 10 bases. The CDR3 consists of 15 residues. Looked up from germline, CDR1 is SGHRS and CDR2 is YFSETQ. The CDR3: CASSSGTGVTDTQYF. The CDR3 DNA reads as TGTGCCAGCAGCTCCGGGACAGGGGTCACAGATACGCAGTATTTT.

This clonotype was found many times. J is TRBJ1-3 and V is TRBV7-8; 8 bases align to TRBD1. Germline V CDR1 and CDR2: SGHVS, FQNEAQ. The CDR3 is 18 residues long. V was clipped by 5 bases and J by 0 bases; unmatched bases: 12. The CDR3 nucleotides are TGTGCCAGCAGCCCAAGACCGGGACAGGAAACCTCTGGAAACACCATATATTTT. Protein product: CASSPRPGQETSGNTIYF.

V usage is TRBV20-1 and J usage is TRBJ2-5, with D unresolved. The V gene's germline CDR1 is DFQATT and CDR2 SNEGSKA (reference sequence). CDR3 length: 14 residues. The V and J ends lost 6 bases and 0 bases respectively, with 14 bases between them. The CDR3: CSAPPQPYQETQYF. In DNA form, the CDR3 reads TGCAGTGCCCCCCCCCAGCCGTACCAAGAGACCCAGTACTTC.

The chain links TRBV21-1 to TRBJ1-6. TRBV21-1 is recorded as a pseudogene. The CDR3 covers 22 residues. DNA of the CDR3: TGTGCCAGCAGCAAAGCGCAAGACAGGGAGGGCCTCGTAGGGTCCTATAATTCACCCCTCCACTTT. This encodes CASSKAQDREGLVGSYNSPLHF.

DNA of the CDR3: TGTGCCAGCAGTCCCACAGGGTCGAGGGATGGCTACACCTTC. Its protein is CASSPTGSRDGYTF. The gene calls are TRBV28 and TRBJ1-2; possible D gene TRBD1, 6 bases. The CDR3 is 14 amino acids. Trimming shortened V by 5 bases and J by 6 bases, and 16 bases separated the two germline ends. CDR1 and CDR2 from the germline V gene are MDHEN and SYDVKM.

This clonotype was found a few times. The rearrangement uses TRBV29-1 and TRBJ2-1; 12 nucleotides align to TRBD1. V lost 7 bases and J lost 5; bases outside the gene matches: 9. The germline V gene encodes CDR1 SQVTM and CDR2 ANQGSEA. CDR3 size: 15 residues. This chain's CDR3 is CSAGGGQGAHNEQFF. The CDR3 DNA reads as TGCAGCGCCGGGGGGGGACAGGGGGCCCACAATGAGCAGTTCTTC.

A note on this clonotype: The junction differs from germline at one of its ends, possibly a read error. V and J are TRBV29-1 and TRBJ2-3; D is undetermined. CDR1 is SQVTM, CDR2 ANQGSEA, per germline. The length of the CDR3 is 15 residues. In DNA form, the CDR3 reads TGCAGCATTGAAGGGCCAGGAGATTGGCCAGATACGCAGTATTTT. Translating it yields CSIEGPGDWPDTQYF.

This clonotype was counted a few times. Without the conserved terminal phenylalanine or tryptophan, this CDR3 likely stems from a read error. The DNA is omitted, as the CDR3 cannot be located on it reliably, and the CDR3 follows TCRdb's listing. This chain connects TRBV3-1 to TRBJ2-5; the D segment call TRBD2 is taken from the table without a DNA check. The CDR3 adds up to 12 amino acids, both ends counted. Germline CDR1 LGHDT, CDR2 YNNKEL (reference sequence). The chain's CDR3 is CASSQGGLADTV.

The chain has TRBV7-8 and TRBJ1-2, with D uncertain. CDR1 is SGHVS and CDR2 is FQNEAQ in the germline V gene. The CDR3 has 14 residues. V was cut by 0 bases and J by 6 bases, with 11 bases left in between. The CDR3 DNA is TGTGCCAGCAGCTTAGCCCGGGAGGGTCATGGCTACACCTTC. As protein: CASSLAREGHGYTF. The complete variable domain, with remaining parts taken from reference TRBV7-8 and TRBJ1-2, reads GAGVSQSPRYKVAKRGQDVALRCDPISGHVSLFWYQQALGQGPEFLTYFQNEAQLDKSGLPSDRFFAERPEGSVSTLKIQRTQQEDSAVYLCASSLAREGHGYTFGSGTRLTVV.

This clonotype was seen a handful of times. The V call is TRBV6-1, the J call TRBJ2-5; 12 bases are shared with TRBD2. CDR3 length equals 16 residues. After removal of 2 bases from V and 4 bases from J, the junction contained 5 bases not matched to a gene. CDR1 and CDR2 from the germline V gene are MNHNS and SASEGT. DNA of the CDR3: TGTGCCAGCAGTGAAATCCTAGCGGGAGGGAGAGAGACCCAGTACTTC. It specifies CASSEILAGGRETQYF.

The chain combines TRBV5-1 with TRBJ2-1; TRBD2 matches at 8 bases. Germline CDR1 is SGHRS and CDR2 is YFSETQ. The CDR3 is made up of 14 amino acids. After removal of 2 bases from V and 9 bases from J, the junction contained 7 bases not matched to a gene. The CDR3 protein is CASSLEGLAPEQFF. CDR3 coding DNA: TGCGCCAGCAGCTTAGAAGGACTAGCCCCTGAGCAGTTCTTC. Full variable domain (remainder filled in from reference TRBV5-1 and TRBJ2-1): KAGVTQTPRYLIKTRGQQVTLSCSPISGHRSVSWYQQTPGQGLQFLFEYFSETQRNKGNFPGRFSGRQFSNSRSEMNVSTLELGDSALYLCASSLEGLAPEQFFGPGTRLTVL.

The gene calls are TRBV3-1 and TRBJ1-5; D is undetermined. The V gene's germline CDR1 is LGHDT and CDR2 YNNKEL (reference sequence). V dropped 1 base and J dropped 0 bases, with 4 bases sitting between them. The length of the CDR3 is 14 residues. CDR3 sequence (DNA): TGTGCCAGCAGCCAAGCAGCTAGCAATCAGCCCCAGCATTTT. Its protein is CASSQAASNQPQHF.

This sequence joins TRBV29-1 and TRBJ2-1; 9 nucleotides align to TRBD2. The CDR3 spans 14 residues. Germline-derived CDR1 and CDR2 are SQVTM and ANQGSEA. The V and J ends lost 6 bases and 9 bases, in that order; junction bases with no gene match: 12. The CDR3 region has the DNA TGCAGCGTGGACCTGATAGCGGGAGCTGTTGAGCAGTTCTTC. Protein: CSVDLIAGAVEQFF.

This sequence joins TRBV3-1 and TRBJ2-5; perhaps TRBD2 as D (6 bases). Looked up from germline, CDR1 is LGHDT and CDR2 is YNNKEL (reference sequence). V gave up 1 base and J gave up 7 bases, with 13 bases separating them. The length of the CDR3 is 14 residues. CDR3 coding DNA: TGTGCCAGCAGCCAAGTGGAGGGGCTCGGGACCCAGTACTTC. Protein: CASSQVEGLGTQYF.

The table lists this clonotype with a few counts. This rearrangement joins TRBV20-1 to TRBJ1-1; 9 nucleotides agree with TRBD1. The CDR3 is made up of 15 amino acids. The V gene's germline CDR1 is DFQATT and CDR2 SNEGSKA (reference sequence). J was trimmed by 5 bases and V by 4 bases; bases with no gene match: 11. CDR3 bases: TGCAGTGCTACGATTACAGGGGGCCTTGGGACTGAAGCTTTCTTT. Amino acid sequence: CSATITGGLGTEAFF.

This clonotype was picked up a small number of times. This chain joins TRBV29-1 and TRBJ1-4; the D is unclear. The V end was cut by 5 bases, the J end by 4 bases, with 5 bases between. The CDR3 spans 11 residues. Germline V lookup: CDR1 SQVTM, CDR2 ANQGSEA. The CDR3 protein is CSVRHNEKLFF. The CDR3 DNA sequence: TGCAGCGTTCGCCATAATGAAAAACTGTTTTTT.

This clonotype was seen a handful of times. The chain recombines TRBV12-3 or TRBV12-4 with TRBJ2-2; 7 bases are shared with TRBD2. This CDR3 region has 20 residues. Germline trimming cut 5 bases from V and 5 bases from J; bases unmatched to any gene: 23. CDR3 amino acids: CASSLFPGGRASISTGELFF. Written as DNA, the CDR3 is TGTGCCAGCAGTCTATTCCCCGGTGGGAGGGCTAGTATTTCTACCGGGGAGCTGTTTTTT.

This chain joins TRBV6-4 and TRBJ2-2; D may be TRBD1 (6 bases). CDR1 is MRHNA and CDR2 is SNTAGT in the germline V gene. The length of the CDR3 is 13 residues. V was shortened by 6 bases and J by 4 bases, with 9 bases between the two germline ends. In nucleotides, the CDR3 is TGTGCCAGCAGGACAGGACTCACCGGGGAGCTGTTTTTT. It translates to CASRTGLTGELFF.

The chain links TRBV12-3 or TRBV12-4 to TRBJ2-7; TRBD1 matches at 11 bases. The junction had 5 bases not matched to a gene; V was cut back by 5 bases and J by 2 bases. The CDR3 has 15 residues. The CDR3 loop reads CASSNPGQGAYEQYF. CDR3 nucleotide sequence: TGTGCCAGCAGTAATCCGGGACAGGGGGCCTACGAGCAGTACTTC.

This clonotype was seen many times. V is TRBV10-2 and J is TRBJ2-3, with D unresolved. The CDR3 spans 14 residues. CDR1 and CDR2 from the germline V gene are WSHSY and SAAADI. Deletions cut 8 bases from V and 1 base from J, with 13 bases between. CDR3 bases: TGCGCCAGCCTGGGAAACTCCGGCACAGATACGCAGTATTTT. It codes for CASLGNSGTDTQYF.

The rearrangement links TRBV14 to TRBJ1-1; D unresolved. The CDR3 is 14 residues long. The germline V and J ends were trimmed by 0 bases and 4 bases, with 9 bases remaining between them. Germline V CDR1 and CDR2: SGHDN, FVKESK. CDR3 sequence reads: CASSQEVSGTEAFF. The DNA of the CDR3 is TGTGCCAGCAGCCAAGAAGTGAGTGGCACTGAAGCTTTCTTT.

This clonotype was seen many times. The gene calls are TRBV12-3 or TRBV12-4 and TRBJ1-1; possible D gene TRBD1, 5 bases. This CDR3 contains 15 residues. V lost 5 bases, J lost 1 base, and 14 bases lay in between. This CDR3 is CASSLLSGGNTEAFF. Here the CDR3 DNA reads TGTGCCAGCAGTCTCCTTTCGGGGGGGAACACTGAAGCTTTCTTT.